A single sample is the source of the 9 T cell receptor beta chains below, sequenced in a study of blood T cell repertoires in COVID-19. The table came from immunoSEQ multiplex PCR; TCRdb's copy has only in-frame clones and leaves some out. The sample carries tens of thousands of clones, around 88% recorded once. Sequencing used peripheral blood. These receptors came from a human donor in a cohort sampled during active COVID-19.

The rearrangement uses TRBV11-1 and TRBJ2-1, with TRBD1 identical over 8 bases. Per the germline V gene, CDR1 is SGHAT and CDR2 is FQDESV (reference sequence). This CDR3 is 14 amino acids long. Unmatched junction bases numbered 10, after V lost 0 bases and J lost 15 bases. In nucleotides, the CDR3 is TGTGCCAGCAGCTTAGCCGGGACAGGTTCTCTACCGTTCTTC. Its protein product is CASSLAGTGSLPFF.

V and J are TRBV6-6 and TRBJ2-5, with 11 positions matching TRBD2. This CDR3 comprises 13 residues. Germline V gives CDR1 MNHNY, CDR2 SVGAGI (reference sequence). The junction had 3 bases not matched to a gene; V was cut back by 10 bases and J by 2 bases. The DNA for the CDR3 is TGTGCCACCACTAGCGGGGGACAAGAGACCCAGTACTTC. It codes for CATTSGGQETQYF.

The chain links TRBV11-2 to TRBJ1-2; 11 nucleotides agree with TRBD1. The V gene end was trimmed by 3 bases and the J gene end by 8 bases; junction bases not matched to a gene: 5. This CDR3 has 14 residues. The V gene's germline CDR1 is SGHAT and CDR2 FQNNGV. The CDR3 protein is CASSLDRGPGGYTF. The CDR3 region has the DNA TGTGCCAGCAGCTTGGACAGGGGGCCAGGAGGCTACACCTTC.

This chain connects TRBV30 to TRBJ2-6; D is perhaps TRBD2 (5 bases). Germline-derived CDR1 and CDR2 are GTSNPN and SVGIG (reference sequence). The CDR3 is 17 amino acids. Trimming took 0 bases from V and 0 from J, leaving 12 bases between them. In nucleotides, the CDR3 is TGTGCCTGGAGTGTTGGGGAGCTTCTCTCTGGGGCCAACGTCCTGACTTTC. Translated: CAWSVGELLSGANVLTF.

V usage is TRBV7-6 and J usage is TRBJ2-1; 8 bases match TRBD2. This CDR3 is built from 20 residues. Losses at the gene ends were 0 bases for V and 2 bases for J; bases not matched to a gene: 15. Germline loops: CDR1 SGHVS, CDR2 FNYEAQ. The DNA of the CDR3 is TGTGCCAGCAGCTTAGCGTTGCGGGGGGCAGCGGGAGTTGCCTACAATGAGCAGTTCTTC. Translation gives CASSLALRGAAGVAYNEQFF.

This chain connects TRBV6-2 or TRBV6-3 to TRBJ1-6; 8 nucleotides line up with TRBD1. Germline trimming cut 3 bases from V and 0 bases from J; bases unmatched to any gene: 7. Germline loops: CDR1 MNHEY, CDR2 SVGEGT. CDR3 length: 18 amino acids. This CDR3 reads CASSYTTGDSSYNSPLHF. CDR3 coding DNA: TGTGCCAGCAGTTATACGACAGGGGACAGCTCCTATAATTCACCCCTCCACTTT.

The chain recombines TRBV10-2 with TRBJ2-1, with D possibly TRBD2 on 6 matching bases. V was shortened by 3 bases and J by 0 bases, with 21 bases between the two germline ends. The CDR3 has 19 residues. Germline CDR1 reads WSHSY; CDR2 reads SAAADI. This chain's CDR3 is CASSDYPSETLSSYNEQFF. The CDR3 coding sequence is TGCGCCAGCAGTGATTACCCTAGCGAGACACTAAGCTCCTACAATGAGCAGTTCTTC.

The rearrangement joins TRBV5-1 to TRBJ2-2, with a tentative D call TRBD2 (5 bases). CDR1 is SGHRS, CDR2 YFSETQ, per germline. Trimming cost V 1 base and J 3 bases, with 10 bases left between them. The CDR3 has 15 amino acids. The CDR3 sequence: CASSLLAGDTGELFF. The CDR3, as DNA: TGCGCCAGCAGCTTGTTGGCCGGGGACACCGGGGAGCTGTTTTTT.

The chain employs TRBV2 and TRBJ1-1, with D unresolved. There are 14 residues in the CDR3. The V end lost 2 bases, the J end lost 0 bases, and 7 bases lay between the germline ends. The germline V gene encodes CDR1 SNHLY and CDR2 FYNNEI. The CDR3 region is CASSEWAVNTEAFF. The DNA for the CDR3 is TGTGCCAGCAGTGAATGGGCAGTGAACACTGAAGCTTTCTTT.